One sample yielded the 24 T cell receptor beta chains listed below, sequenced in a study of Ad26.COV2.S vaccination and SARS-CoV-2 variants. Clones were sequenced by immunoSEQ multiplex PCR, and TCRdb holds only the in-frame ones, with some missing. The sample has 440,000 or so clones, over 80% seen once; the top ten hold more than 1.5%. Treatment denoted: over 15 received Ad26.COV2.S at low or high dose, single or two shots; several received placebo; per-sample allocation not given. Samples came from day 63 after the first vaccine or placebo injection. The sample here was peripheral blood, taken in a trial of Ad26.COV2.S vaccine versus placebo. These receptors came from a person aged 18-65 years who received the Ad26.COV2.S COVID-19 vaccine or a placebo.

V gene TRBV4-1 combines with J gene TRBJ2-5; 7 nucleotides line up with TRBD2. Germline CDR1 reads MGHRA; CDR2 reads YSYEKL. This CDR3 region has 17 residues. J lost 2 bases, V lost 0 bases, and 9 bases had no gene match. This CDR3 is CASSQDPSWGGQETQYF. CDR3 nucleotides: TGCGCCAGCAGCCAAGATCCCTCCTGGGGGGGTCAAGAGACCCAGTACTTC.

The chain links TRBV10-3 to TRBJ1-1; no definite D call. This CDR3 is 14 amino acids long. The V end was cut by 2 bases, the J end by 5 bases, with 12 bases between. CDR1 and CDR2 (germline): ENHRY, SYGVKD. CDR3 residues: CAISEPGEITEAFF. CDR3 nucleotides: TGTGCCATCAGTGAGCCCGGGGAAATAACTGAAGCTTTCTTT.

V and J are TRBV18 and TRBJ1-2; D remains ambiguous. The germline CDR1 and CDR2 sequences are KGHSH and LQKENI. There are 13 residues in the CDR3. Trimming took off 2 bases at V and 1 base at J, with 5 bases between the two ends. The CDR3 bases are TGTGCCAGCTCACCAGACATTAACTATGGCTACACCTTC. Translating it yields CASSPDINYGYTF.

The chain employs TRBV9 and TRBJ1-2; D remains unclear. The V gene's germline CDR1 is SGDLS and CDR2 YYNGEE. V was clipped by 0 bases and J by 8 bases, with 17 bases between them. The CDR3 consists of 15 residues. In DNA form, the CDR3 reads TGTGCCAGCAGCGTAGCTACCGGAGGGATTGAGGGCTACACCTTC. It is translated as CASSVATGGIEGYTF.

The chain links TRBV6-5 to TRBJ1-2; no reliable D call. V gave up 7 bases and J gave up 2 bases, with 14 bases separating them. The CDR3 consists of 14 residues. Germline-derived CDR1 and CDR2 are MNHEY and SVGAGI. CDR3 sequence reads: CASTVPRKNYGYTF. CDR3 DNA: TGTGCCAGCACGGTTCCCAGGAAAAACTATGGCTACACCTTC.

V and J are TRBV5-1 and TRBJ1-1; D gene ambiguous. Per germline, CDR1 SGHRS and CDR2 YFSETQ. V was shortened by 0 bases and J by 2 bases, with 8 bases between the two germline ends. This CDR3 is built from 14 residues. This CDR3 reads CASSLAWGNTEAFF. CDR3 sequence (DNA): TGCGCCAGCAGCTTGGCCTGGGGAAACACTGAAGCTTTCTTT.

V is TRBV27 and J is TRBJ2-7, with D perhaps TRBD2 (5 bases). V was shortened by 3 bases and J by 3 bases, with 18 bases between the two germline ends. Germline lookup yields CDR1 MNHEY and CDR2 SMNVEV (reference sequence). The CDR3 runs to 16 residues. In DNA, the CDR3 is TGTGCCAGCAGTTTCCGCGCCCGCGGGCCCCTCTACGAGCAGTACTTC. It yields the protein CASSFRARGPLYEQYF.

The chain carries TRBV20-1 and TRBJ1-6; 8 bases agree with TRBD1. This CDR3 is 17 amino acids long. Losses at the gene ends were 3 bases for V and 4 bases for J; bases not matched to a gene: 11. Germline V gives CDR1 DFQATT, CDR2 SNEGSKA (reference sequence). CDR3 residues: CSASSGGGGFYNSPLHF. CDR3 sequence (DNA): TGCAGTGCTAGTTCAGGGGGCGGAGGGTTTTATAATTCACCCCTCCACTTT.

Comments on this clone: The same CDR3 can be traced to other DNA sequences in this sample. This sequence joins TRBV15 and TRBJ1-4; perhaps TRBD1 as D (6 bases). V was pared by 8 bases and J by 7 bases, with 14 bases between. From germline, CDR1 is LNHNV and CDR2 YYDKDF (reference sequence). The length of the CDR3 is 13 residues. The CDR3 DNA reads TGTGCCACCTCTTCAGGGGTTGTTGAAAAACTGTTTTTT. It yields the protein CATSSGVVEKLFF. The complete variable domain, with remaining parts taken from reference TRBV15 and TRBJ1-4, reads DAMVIQNPRYQVTQFGKPVTLSCSQTLNHNVMYWYQQKSSQAPKLLFHYYDKDFNNEADTPDNFQSRRPNTSFCFLDIRSPGLGDTAMYLCATSSGVVEKLFFGSGTQLSVL.

The chain has TRBV7-9 and TRBJ2-5; D unclear. Trimming stripped 5 bases from V and 5 bases from J, with 12 bases between. Per germline, CDR1 SEHNR and CDR2 FQNEAQ (reference sequence). This CDR3 region has 13 residues. The CDR3 is CASSPQVWETQYF. The CDR3 nucleotides read TGTGCCAGCAGCCCCCAGGTCTGGGAGACCCAGTACTTC.

The chain is built from TRBV14 and TRBJ1-4; 8 bases are shared with TRBD1. This CDR3 region has 15 residues. Unmatched junction bases numbered 5, after V lost 5 bases and J lost 3 bases. From germline, CDR1 is SGHDN and CDR2 FVKESK. This CDR3 reads CASSGKTGANEKLFF. The CDR3 DNA reads as TGTGCCAGCAGCGGAAAGACAGGGGCTAATGAAAAACTGTTTTTT.

In its sample, this clone was seen once. CDR3 sequence reads: CATSPDAQPQHF. The CDR3 nucleotides are TGTGCCACCAGCCCAGATGCCCAGCCCCAGCATTTT. The chain carries TRBV15 and TRBJ1-5; D remains ambiguous. The CDR3 runs 12 residues. Trimming stripped 5 bases from V and 7 bases from J, with 9 bases between. Germline loops: CDR1 LNHNV, CDR2 YYDKDF (reference sequence).

The J gene is TRBJ2-1, the V gene TRBV24-1, with D maybe TRBD1 (6 bases). There are 12 residues in the CDR3. The V and J ends lost 4 bases and 10 bases respectively, with 10 bases between them. Germline CDR1 and CDR2: KGHDR and SFDVKD. The CDR3: CATSDPGTEQFF. The DNA for the CDR3 is TGTGCCACCAGTGACCCCGGGACAGAGCAGTTCTTC.

V is TRBV6-5 and J is TRBJ1-3; no firm D call. Germline CDR1 reads MNHEY; CDR2 reads SVGAGI. With 6 bases removed from V and 0 bases from J, the gap between germline ends came to 12 bases. The CDR3 consists of 15 residues. This chain's CDR3 is CASRGRSFSGNTIYF. The DNA for the CDR3 is TGTGCCAGCAGAGGACGGAGCTTCTCTGGAAACACCATATATTTT.

The chain couples TRBV5-4 to TRBJ1-1, with TRBD1 identical over 10 bases. J lost 4 bases, V lost 2 bases, and 5 bases had no gene match. CDR1 and CDR2 from the germline V gene are SGHNT and YYREEE (reference sequence). The CDR3 runs 15 residues. CDR3 residues: CASSLAGQGVTEAFF. The CDR3 coding sequence is TGTGCCAGCAGCTTAGCTGGACAGGGGGTCACTGAAGCTTTCTTT.

The chain couples TRBV20-1 to TRBJ1-1, with 7 bases identical to TRBD1. The CDR3 has 14 amino acids. Germline V lookup: CDR1 DFQATT, CDR2 SNEGSKA (reference sequence). J gave up 1 base and V 3 bases, and 5 bases lay outside the gene matches. For the CDR3, the DNA is TGCAGTGCTAGTCGGCCAGGGGGGAACACTGAAGCTTTCTTT. Its protein is CSASRPGGNTEAFF.

V gene TRBV15 combines with J gene TRBJ1-2; 7 bases match TRBD1. The CDR3 covers 17 residues. Germline V lookup: CDR1 LNHNV, CDR2 YYDKDF (reference sequence). The CDR3 region is CDLRGGPRDESYYGYTF. CDR3 nucleotides: TGTGACCTTAGAGGGGGCCCAAGGGACGAAAGCTACTATGGCTACACCTTC.

This chain connects TRBV30 to TRBJ1-1, with TRBD1 matching 9 bases. V shed 5 bases and J 10 bases; nucleotides not matched to a gene: 11. The CDR3 totals 13 residues. CDR1 GTSNPN and CDR2 SVGIG come from the germline V gene (reference sequence). The CDR3 protein is CAWAEDRGGAAFF. The CDR3 DNA reads as TGTGCCTGGGCCGAGGACAGGGGTGGAGCAGCTTTCTTT.

V and J are TRBV5-1 and TRBJ2-3; no reliable D call. Per germline, CDR1 SGHRS and CDR2 YFSETQ. The CDR3 extends over 14 amino acids. With 1 base removed from V and 5 bases from J, the gap between germline ends came to 11 bases. The CDR3, as DNA: TGCGCCAGCAGCTTGCTGTCTTCTGGAGATACGCAGTATTTT. As protein: CASSLLSSGDTQYF.

This chain connects TRBV5-4 to TRBJ1-6, with 9 bases matching TRBD1. The ends lost 0 bases at V and 7 bases at J; junction bases unmatched: 8. CDR3 size: 17 residues. Germline lookup yields CDR1 SGHNT and CDR2 YYREEE (reference sequence). CDR3 bases: TGTGCCAGCAGCTTGGAGATAAGGACAGGGGCAAATTCACCCCTCCACTTT. Its protein is CASSLEIRTGANSPLHF.

This clone was counted a single time. This rearrangement joins TRBV27 to TRBJ1-5; TRBD1 matches 11 bases. The CDR3 consists of 15 residues. The V and J ends lost 4 bases and 5 bases, in that order; junction bases with no gene match: 4. Germline CDR1 is MNHEY and CDR2 is SMNVEV (reference sequence). CDR3 protein: CASSSGTGGYQPQHF. The CDR3 DNA is TGTGCCAGCAGTTCCGGGACAGGGGGTTATCAGCCCCAGCATTTT.

This chain connects TRBV29-1 to TRBJ1-1, with a possible D match to TRBD1 (5 bases). CDR3 size: 12 residues. V lost 7 bases to trimming and J lost 4 bases, with 13 bases between them. Germline V gene sequence: CDR1 SQVTM, CDR2 ANQGSEA. In DNA form, the CDR3 reads TGCAGCGCGAGGGGATGGAGCACTGAAGCTTTCTTT. This gives the protein CSARGWSTEAFF.

The chain links TRBV6-5 to TRBJ2-2, with a possible D match to TRBD1 (6 bases). Germline loops: CDR1 MNHEY, CDR2 SVGAGI. Trimming pared 6 bases from V and 4 bases from J, leaving 15 bases between. The CDR3 covers 15 residues. Here the CDR3 reads CASRKLQGSTGELFF. DNA of the CDR3: TGTGCCAGCAGAAAGCTACAGGGTAGCACCGGGGAGCTGTTTTTT.

The chain has TRBV7-9 and TRBJ1-1; D remains unclear. Trimming stripped 1 base from V and 11 bases from J, with 11 bases between. Germline loops: CDR1 SEHNR, CDR2 FQNEAQ (reference sequence). The CDR3 is 12 amino acids. The CDR3 reads CASSLDDLGAFF. The CDR3 coding sequence is TGTGCCAGCAGCTTAGATGACCTAGGGGCTTTCTTT.